Included here is one T cell receptor (beta chain) sequence, with context. TCRdb's copy holds only in-frame clones and misses some; the assay was immunoSEQ multiplex PCR. This sample has around 2.1 million clones, with around 95% found just once. This record comes from a study of shared clonotypes between healthy human individuals. Per germline, CDR1 SGHVS and CDR2 FNYEAQ. This CDR3 is built from 16 residues. V shed 3 bases and J 5 bases; nucleotides not matched to a gene: 7. The source of this sequence is a man aged 18 to 29 in good health. The sample comprised naive CD4+ T cells sorted from blood. This sample's subset: CD45RA+ positively selected. This chain connects TRBV7-6 to TRBJ2-2; 9 positions agree with TRBD2. The CDR3 region is CASSFVAGVLTGELFF. The DNA of the CDR3 is TGTGCCAGCAGCTTCGTAGCGGGAGTGTTAACCGGGGAGCTGTTTTTT. Using reference TRBV7-6 and TRBJ2-2 for the parts outside the CDR3, the full variable domain is GAGVSQSPRYKVTKRGQDVALRCDPISGHVSLYWYRQALGQGPEFLTYFNYEAQQDKSGLPNDRFSAERPEGSISTLTIQRTEQRDSAMYRCASSFVAGVLTGELFFGEGSRLTVL.